Sequencing of this T cell receptor (beta chain) was carried out in a study of neoadjuvant anti-PD-1 for oral cavity cancer. Trimming left V 0 bases short and J 8 bases short, with 4 bases between. The CDR3 is 12 residues long. Germline CDR1 reads MNHEY; CDR2 reads SVGAGI. Study-wide results and limits: Non-responders to neoadjuvant nivolumab had significantly more clonal PBMC T cells than responders. With a few patients per group, TCR findings need larger cohorts.

A remark on this clone: Its target is unknown.

The time point was: after neoadjuvant nivolumab, at surgical resection. No culture or expansion preceded analysis of these blood cells. Most PBMC samples had approximately 480 ng input DNA in six replicates. The data were produced by immunoSEQ multiplex PCR, yet TCRdb's version contains in-frame clones alone and is incomplete. The sample holds about 68,000 clones, 80% to 90% seen once. The chain uses TRBV6-5 and TRBJ2-2; D unresolved. The sample here was PBMCs, taken after nivolumab (anti-PD-1) treatment. This TCR derives from a person aged 35 to 85 with oral cavity squamous cell carcinoma. The CDR3 sequence is CASSYSRGELFF. In nucleotides, the CDR3 is TGTGCCAGCAGTTACTCCCGTGGGGAGCTGTTTTTT.